These 12 T cell receptor beta chains share one sample of origin, sequenced in a study of T cell responses to AZD1222 COVID-19 vaccine. The table came from immunoSEQ multiplex PCR; TCRdb's copy has only in-frame clones and leaves some out. Of about 140,000 clones in the sample, roughly 90% were seen once. Sequenced here: peripheral blood, sampled on day 0 of AZD1222 vaccination. The receptors stem from an adult in good health.

The chain links TRBV11-2 to TRBJ2-5; 9 bases agree with TRBD2. Germline V CDR1 and CDR2: SGHAT, FQNNGV. V gave up 2 bases and J gave up 5 bases; unmatched junction bases: 9. The CDR3 totals 16 residues. Here the CDR3 DNA reads TGTGCCAGCAGCTTAATTAGCGGGGGTCGTGGCGAGACCCAGTACTTC. This translates into CASSLISGGRGETQYF.

The V call is TRBV9, the J call TRBJ2-1, with TRBD2 identical over 7 bases. V was clipped by 1 base and J by 7 bases; unmatched bases: 8. Germline CDR1 and CDR2: SGDLS and YYNGEE. This CDR3 comprises 15 residues. CDR3 nucleotides: TGTGCCAGCAGCGTACATCCGGGACTAATGAATGAGCAGTTCTTC. It is translated as CASSVHPGLMNEQFF.

This clone appeared once. J is TRBJ1-2 and V is TRBV4-1; no clear D gene. The length of the CDR3 is 15 residues. V lost 0 bases to trimming and J lost 4 bases, with 12 bases between them. Looked up from germline, CDR1 is MGHRA and CDR2 is YSYEKL. The CDR3 DNA follows: TGCGCCAGCAGCCAAGATAGGCTTGGGAGCTATGGCTACACCTTC. The encoded protein is CASSQDRLGSYGYTF.

The chain's CDR3 is CAWTQGTNTEAFF. CDR3 sequence (DNA): TGTGCCTGGACTCAGGGGACAAACACTGAAGCTTTCTTT. The chain has TRBV30 and TRBJ1-1, with D perhaps TRBD1 (6 bases). Germline CDR1 reads GTSNPN; CDR2 reads SVGIG (reference sequence). This CDR3 is 13 amino acids long. Trimming shortened V by 4 bases and J by 2 bases, and 11 bases separated the two germline ends.

The chain carries TRBV7-2 and TRBJ1-5, with D tentatively TRBD1 (5 bases). This CDR3 is built from 13 residues. Germline V gives CDR1 SGHTA, CDR2 FQGNSA. Trimming shortened V by 8 bases and J by 0 bases, and 8 bases separated the two germline ends. The CDR3 region is CASGDYSNQPQHF. The CDR3, as DNA: TGTGCCAGCGGGGACTATAGCAATCAGCCCCAGCATTTT.

The CDR3 sequence is CASSLTTGQPQHF. The CDR3 DNA reads as TGCGCCAGCAGCCTAACAACTGGACAGCCCCAGCATTTT. The rearrangement uses TRBV4-1 and TRBJ1-5; no clear D. This CDR3 has 13 amino acids. Germline V gives CDR1 MGHRA, CDR2 YSYEKL. Trimming removed 4 bases from V and 7 bases from J, with 11 bases in between.

This chain joins TRBV5-1 and TRBJ1-1; D is ambiguous. Trimming cost V 3 bases and J 0 bases, with 15 bases left between them. The length of the CDR3 is 16 residues. The germline V gene has CDR1 SGHRS and CDR2 YFSETQ. The CDR3 sequence: CASSSEGPPLNTEAFF. The CDR3 nucleotides read TGCGCCAGCAGCTCCGAAGGGCCACCCTTGAACACTGAAGCTTTCTTT.

Only one count was recorded for this clone. This chain connects TRBV6-5 to TRBJ1-2; D is uncertain. Germline V gene data show CDR1 as MNHEY and CDR2 as SVGAGI. The CDR3 loop spans 15 amino acids. With 2 bases removed from V and 6 bases from J, the gap between germline ends came to 16 bases. CDR3 bases: TGTGCCAGCAGTTACATCGCCGGGCAGCTACATGGCTACACCTTC. Its protein is CASSYIAGQLHGYTF.

The chain carries TRBV7-9 and TRBJ2-5; D gene unclear. Trimming stripped 3 bases from V and 5 bases from J, with 7 bases between. The CDR3 sequence is 12 residues long. Germline loops: CDR1 SEHNR, CDR2 FQNEAQ (reference sequence). The DNA of the CDR3 is TGTGCCAGCAGCTTCCCCGAGGAGACCCAGTACTTC. Residues: CASSFPEETQYF.

This clone was seen a single time. This chain links TRBV30 with TRBJ1-1, with TRBD1 as a possible D gene (6 bases). The CDR3 covers 14 residues. Trimming left V 0 bases short and J 1 base short, with 9 bases between. Germline-derived CDR1 and CDR2 are GTSNPN and SVGIG (reference sequence). Written as DNA, the CDR3 is TGTGCCTGGAGTGTAACCAGGGGGAACACTGAAGCTTTCTTT. Its translation: CAWSVTRGNTEAFF.

This clone was seen just once. The V gene is TRBV7-9, the J gene TRBJ2-5, with unresolved D. Germline CDR1 and CDR2: SEHNR and FQNEAQ (reference sequence). This CDR3 spans 10 amino acids. V dropped 8 bases and J dropped 2 bases, with 3 bases sitting between them. CDR3 nucleotide sequence: TGTGCCAGCGGACAAGAGACCCAGTACTTC. Translated, it gives CASGQETQYF.

V is TRBV4-2 and J is TRBJ2-4, with D possibly TRBD1 on 6 matching bases. The CDR3 length is 15 residues. V was shortened by 0 bases and J by 8 bases, with 14 bases between the two germline ends. Per the germline V gene, CDR1 is LGHNA and CDR2 is YNFKEQ. CDR3 nucleotides: TGTGCCAGCAGCCAAGATCAGGCAGGGGCGGACATTCAGTACTTC. Its translation is CASSQDQAGADIQYF.